The present TCR beta chain was sequenced within a study of Graves' ophthalmopathy and Graves' hyperthyroidism. V lost 6 bases to trimming and J lost 4 bases; unmatched junction nucleotides: 11. The CDR3 is made up of 16 amino acids. The germline CDR1 and CDR2 sequences are MGHDK and SYGVNS. Whole-study findings and limits: It was with approximately 70% sensitivity and around 75% specificity that the model predicted ophthalmopathy progression. Discrimination between ophthalmopathy and stable hyperthyroidism by a 13-signature model showed nearly 90% sensitivity and 70% to 84% specificity.

In the case of this clonotype: What it binds is unknown.

Under 3 months in duration, the ophthalmopathy in affected donors had moderate-to-severe activity, CAS ≥3 and NOSPECS ≥4. Lactation, pregnancy, uncontrolled infections and other autoimmune diseases were all grounds for excluding patients. RNA transcripts served as template for amplifying TCR beta CDR3 sequences. HTBI primers served in a first-round RT-PCR, which a second-round multiplex PCR followed. One entry per CDR3 protein results from TCRdb running MiXCR on the multiplex PCR reads. This table holds about 740,000 distinct CDR3 sequences, around 40% found once. The sequenced sample consisted of peripheral blood. This TCR derives from an adult man with Graves' ophthalmopathy. V gene TRBV25-1 combines with J gene TRBJ2-2, with 7 bases fitting TRBD2. CDR3 protein: CASSVGAGVGTGELFF. The CDR3 nucleotides read TGTGCCAGCAGCGTAGGTGCGGGAGTGGGCACCGGGGAGCTGTTTTTT. The variable domain in full, completed from reference TRBV25-1 and TRBJ2-2, reads EADIYQTPRYLVIGTGKKITLECSQTMGHDKMYWYQQDPGMELHLIHYSYGVNSTEKGDLSSESTVSRIRTEHFPLTLESARPSHTSQYLCASSVGAGVGTGELFFGEGSRLTVL.